This paragraph covers one T cell receptor (beta chain) sequence. The antigen it binds to is not known. Per-nucleotide qualities are absent, and no much larger clonotype sits a single base away. Sequencing was performed on an Illumina HiSeq 1500. The public sequencing data were trimmed at Q25 with fastp and processed into clonotypes with MiXCR by TCRdb, which kept only in-frame beta chains. One record per CDR3 amino acid sequence lists the most common genes and DNA. This sample is represented by roughly 180,000 distinct CDR3 sequences; 20% to 25% of them were singletons. Of the sample, roughly 25% is held by the ten largest clones. Trimming takes 5 bases from V and 1 base from J, and the germline ends sit 18 bases apart. CDR1 and CDR2, per the germline V gene (reference sequence), are MNHEY and SMNVEV. Counted from cysteine to phenylalanine, this CDR3 has 17 amino acids. Only the CDR3 DNA stays, 51 bases, in frame from base 1.

Per the publication, the treatment or condition label means: in vitro stimulation with specific CMV peptide epitopes to enrich CMV-specific T cells. The data derive from a study of T cell repertoires in cytomegalovirus infection (dated by TCRdb to between 2018 and 2020). Study-wide context: Alongside well-studied HLA-B-restricted epitopes, the peptide stimulations were aimed at recently identified HLA-C-restricted CMV epitopes, whose presentation resists viral immunomodulation. The HLA type of each donor mattered for the analysis, because public TCR beta signatures pointed to carriage of CMV infection along with the matching HLA type.

Overall results and qualifications from the work: Cumulative frequency of public TCR beta family members discriminated carriers of CMV infection plus the relevant HLA type in this cohort and an independent approximately 370-donor cohort. The ex vivo response was dominated by HLA-C-restricted CMV-specific TCR beta clonotypes, which also provided the single most frequent clonotype in two of eight donors.

The chain uses TRBV27 and TRBJ1-5; a tentative D call is TRBD1 (6 bases match). This receptor was obtained from a human donor in good health (CMV status not recorded). Some clones in this sample may be carry-over from other donors' samples. Sequenced here: CD8+ T cells from cultured PBMCs, sampled from culture after CMV antigen stimulation. The CDR3 has the sequence CASSPLGGRDSNQPQHF. The DNA sequence is as follows: TGTGCCAGCAGTCCCCTTGGGGGCAGGGACAGCAATCAGCCCCAGCATTTT.